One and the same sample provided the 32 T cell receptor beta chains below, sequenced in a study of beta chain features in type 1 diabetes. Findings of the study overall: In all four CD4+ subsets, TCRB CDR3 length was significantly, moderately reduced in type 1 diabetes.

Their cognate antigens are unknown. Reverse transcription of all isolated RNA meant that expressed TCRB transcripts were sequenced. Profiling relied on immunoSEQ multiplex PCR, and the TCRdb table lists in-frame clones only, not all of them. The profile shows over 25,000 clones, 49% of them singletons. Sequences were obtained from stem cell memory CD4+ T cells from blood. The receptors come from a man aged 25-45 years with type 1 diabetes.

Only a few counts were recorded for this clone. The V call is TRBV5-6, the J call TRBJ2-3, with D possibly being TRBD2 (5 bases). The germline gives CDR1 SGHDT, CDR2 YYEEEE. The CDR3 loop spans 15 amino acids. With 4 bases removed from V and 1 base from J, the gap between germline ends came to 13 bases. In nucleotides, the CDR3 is TGTGCCAGCAGCGCAACTAGGATAGGCACAGATACGCAGTATTTT. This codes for CASSATRIGTDTQYF.

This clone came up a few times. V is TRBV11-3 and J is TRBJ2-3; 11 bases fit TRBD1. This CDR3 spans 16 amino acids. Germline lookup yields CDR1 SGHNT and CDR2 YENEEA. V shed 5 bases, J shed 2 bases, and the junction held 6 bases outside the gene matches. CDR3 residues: CASSPGQGADTDTQYF. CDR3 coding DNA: TGTGCCAGCAGCCCCGGACAGGGGGCTGACACAGATACGCAGTATTTT.

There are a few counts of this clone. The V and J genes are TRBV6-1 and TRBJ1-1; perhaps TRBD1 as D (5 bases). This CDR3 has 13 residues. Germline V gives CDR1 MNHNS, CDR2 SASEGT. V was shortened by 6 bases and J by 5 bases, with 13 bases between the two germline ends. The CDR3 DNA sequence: TGTGCCAGCAGCCCTACGGGGGTGACTGAAGCTTTCTTT. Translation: CASSPTGVTEAFF.

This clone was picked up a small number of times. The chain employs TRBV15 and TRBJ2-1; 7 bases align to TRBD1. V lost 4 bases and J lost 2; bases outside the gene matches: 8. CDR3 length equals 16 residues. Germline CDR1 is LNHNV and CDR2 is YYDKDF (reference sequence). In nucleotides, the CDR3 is TGTGCCACCAGCAAAAGACAGGGTGGGGCCTACAATGAGCAGTTCTTC. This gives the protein CATSKRQGGAYNEQFF.

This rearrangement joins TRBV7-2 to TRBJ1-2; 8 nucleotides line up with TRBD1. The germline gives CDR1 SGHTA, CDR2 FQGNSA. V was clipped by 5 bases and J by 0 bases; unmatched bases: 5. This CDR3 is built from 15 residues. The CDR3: CASSPGTGANYGYTF. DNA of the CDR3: TGTGCCAGCAGCCCGGGGACAGGAGCTAACTATGGCTACACCTTC.

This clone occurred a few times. The CDR3 DNA reads as TGTGCCACCTCAATCCTCAGCGGGGTCGACACCGGGGAGCTGTTTTTT. Translation: CATSILSGVDTGELFF. The chain links TRBV19 to TRBJ2-2, with TRBD2 matching over 7 bases. Germline V gene data show CDR1 as LNHDA and CDR2 as SQIVND (reference sequence). This CDR3 spans 16 amino acids. The V and J ends lost 10 bases and 3 bases, in that order; junction bases with no gene match: 14.

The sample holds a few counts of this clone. In nucleotides, the CDR3 is TGCGCCAGCAGCTTGTTCGGTTCTAACACCGGGGAGCTGTTTTTT. It codes for CASSLFGSNTGELFF. The V call is TRBV5-1, the J call TRBJ2-2; D is unresolved. Looked up from germline, CDR1 is SGHRS and CDR2 is YFSETQ. This CDR3 contains 15 residues. With 1 base removed from V and 2 bases from J, the gap between germline ends came to 9 bases.

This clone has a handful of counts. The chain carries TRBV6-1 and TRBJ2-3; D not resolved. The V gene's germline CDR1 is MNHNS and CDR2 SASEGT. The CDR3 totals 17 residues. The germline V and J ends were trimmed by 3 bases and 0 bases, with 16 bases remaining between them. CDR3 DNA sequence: TGTGCCAGCAGTGAGTACGATTCGGGTCAAAGCACAGATACGCAGTATTTT. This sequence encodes CASSEYDSGQSTDTQYF.

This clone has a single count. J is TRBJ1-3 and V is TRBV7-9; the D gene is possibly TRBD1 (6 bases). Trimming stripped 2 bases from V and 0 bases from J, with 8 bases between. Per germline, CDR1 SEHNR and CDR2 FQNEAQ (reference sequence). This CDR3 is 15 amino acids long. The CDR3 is CASSLRGSSGNTIYF. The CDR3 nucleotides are TGTGCCAGCAGCTTAAGGGGGAGCTCTGGAAACACCATATATTTT.

CDR3 DNA: TGCAGCTGCCGGACAGGGGTTAGTGAGCAGTTCTTC. Translation: CSCRTGVSEQFF. V usage is TRBV29-1 and J usage is TRBJ2-1, with 9 bases that match TRBD1. Looked up from germline, CDR1 is SQVTM and CDR2 is ANQGSEA. With 8 bases clipped from V and 9 bases from J, the junction kept 8 bases outside the gene matches. This CDR3 contains 12 residues.

DNA for the CDR3: TGTGCCAGCAGCTTAGGTATGCCAGGGATCTATGGCTACACCTTC. Its protein product is CASSLGMPGIYGYTF. The chain carries TRBV7-9 and TRBJ1-2; tentative D call: TRBD1 (5 bases). Trimming took off 1 base at V and 4 bases at J, with 13 bases between the two ends. Germline CDR1 reads SEHNR; CDR2 reads FQNEAQ (reference sequence). The CDR3 runs 15 residues.

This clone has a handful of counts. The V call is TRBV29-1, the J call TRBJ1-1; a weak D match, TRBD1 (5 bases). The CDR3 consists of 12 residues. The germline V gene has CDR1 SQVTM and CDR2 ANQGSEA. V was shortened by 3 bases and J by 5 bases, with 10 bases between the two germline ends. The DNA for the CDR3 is TGCAGCGTTGATGACGGGGGGACTGAAGCTTTCTTT. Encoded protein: CSVDDGGTEAFF.

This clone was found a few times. The CDR3 here is CASTPPSRGGDTF. DNA for the CDR3: TGTGCCAGCACCCCCCCGTCGCGGGGCGGAGACACCTTC. The rearrangement uses TRBV11-2 and TRBJ1-2, with D possibly being TRBD1 (5 bases). Germline V gene data show CDR1 as SGHAT and CDR2 as FQNNGV. V lost 7 bases and J 12 bases, leaving 21 bases between the germline ends. The CDR3 consists of 13 residues.

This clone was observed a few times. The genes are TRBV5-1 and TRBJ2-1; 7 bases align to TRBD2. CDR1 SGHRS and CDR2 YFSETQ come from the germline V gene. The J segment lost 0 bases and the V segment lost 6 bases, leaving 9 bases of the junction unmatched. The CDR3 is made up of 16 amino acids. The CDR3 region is CASTASGQLSYNEQFF. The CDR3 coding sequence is TGCGCCAGCACCGCTAGCGGACAACTCTCCTACAATGAGCAGTTCTTC.

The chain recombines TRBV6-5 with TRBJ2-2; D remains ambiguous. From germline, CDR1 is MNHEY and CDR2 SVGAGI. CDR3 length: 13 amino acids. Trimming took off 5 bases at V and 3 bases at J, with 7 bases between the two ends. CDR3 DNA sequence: TGTGCCAGCAGTAAGTCGGACACCGGGGAGCTGTTTTTT. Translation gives CASSKSDTGELFF.

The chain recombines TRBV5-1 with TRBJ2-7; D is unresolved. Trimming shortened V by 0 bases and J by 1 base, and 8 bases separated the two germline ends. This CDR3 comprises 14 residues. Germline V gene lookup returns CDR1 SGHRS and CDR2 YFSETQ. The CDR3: CASSLDLRSYEQYF. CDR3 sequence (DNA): TGCGCCAGCAGCTTGGATCTGAGATCCTACGAGCAGTACTTC.

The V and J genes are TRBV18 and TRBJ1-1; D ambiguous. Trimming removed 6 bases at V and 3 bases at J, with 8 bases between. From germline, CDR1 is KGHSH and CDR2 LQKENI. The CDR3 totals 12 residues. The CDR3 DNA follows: TGTGCCAGCTCCCCTCGGGACACTGAAGCTTTCTTT. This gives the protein CASSPRDTEAFF.

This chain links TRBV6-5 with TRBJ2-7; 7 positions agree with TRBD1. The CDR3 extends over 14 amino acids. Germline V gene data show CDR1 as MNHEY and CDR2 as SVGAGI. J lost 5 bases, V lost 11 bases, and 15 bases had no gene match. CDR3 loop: CASGPTGAVHEQYF. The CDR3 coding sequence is TGTGCCTCTGGACCCACAGGGGCAGTGCACGAGCAGTACTTC.

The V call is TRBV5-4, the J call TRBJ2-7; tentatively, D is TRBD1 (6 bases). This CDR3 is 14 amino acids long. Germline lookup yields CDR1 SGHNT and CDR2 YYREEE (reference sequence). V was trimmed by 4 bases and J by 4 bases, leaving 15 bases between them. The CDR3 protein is CASSTGQRGYEQYF. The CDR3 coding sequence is TGTGCCAGCAGCACGGGACAAAGAGGTTACGAGCAGTACTTC. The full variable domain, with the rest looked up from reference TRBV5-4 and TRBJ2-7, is ETGVTQSPTHLIKTRGQQVTLRCSSQSGHNTVSWYQQALGQGPQFIFQYYREEENGRGNFPPRFSGLQFPNYSSELNVNALELDDSALYLCASSTGQRGYEQYFGPGTRLTVT.

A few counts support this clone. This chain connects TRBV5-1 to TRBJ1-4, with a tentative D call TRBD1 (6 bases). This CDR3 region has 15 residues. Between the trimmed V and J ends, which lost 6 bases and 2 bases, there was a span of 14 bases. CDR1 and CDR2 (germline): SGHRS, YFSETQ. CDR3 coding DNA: TGCGCCAGCACGCCTACAGGGACGACTAATGAAAAACTGTTTTTT. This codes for CASTPTGTTNEKLFF.

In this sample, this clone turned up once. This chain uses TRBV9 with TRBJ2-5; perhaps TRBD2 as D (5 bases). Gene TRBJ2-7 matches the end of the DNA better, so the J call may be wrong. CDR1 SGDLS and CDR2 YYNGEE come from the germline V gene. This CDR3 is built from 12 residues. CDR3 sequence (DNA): TGTGCCAGCAGCGGGGCGGGTGACGAGCAGTACTTC. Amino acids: CASSGAGDEQYF.

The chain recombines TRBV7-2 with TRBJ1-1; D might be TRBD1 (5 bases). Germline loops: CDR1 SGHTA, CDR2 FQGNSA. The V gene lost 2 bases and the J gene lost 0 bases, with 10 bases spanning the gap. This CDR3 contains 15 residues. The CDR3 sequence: CASSLQGSMNTEAFF. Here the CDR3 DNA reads TGTGCCAGCAGCTTACAGGGATCCATGAACACTGAAGCTTTCTTT. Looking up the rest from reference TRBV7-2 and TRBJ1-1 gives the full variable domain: GAGVSQSPSNKVTEKGKDVELRCDPISGHTALYWYRQSLGQGLEFLIYFQGNSAPDKSGLPSDRFSAERTGGSVSTLTIQRTQQEDSAVYLCASSLQGSMNTEAFFGQGTRLTVV.

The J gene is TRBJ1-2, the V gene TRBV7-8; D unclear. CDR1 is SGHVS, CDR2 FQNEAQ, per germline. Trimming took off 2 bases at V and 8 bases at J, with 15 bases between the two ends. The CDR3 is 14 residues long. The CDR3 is CASSLRTDGGGYTF. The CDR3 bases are TGTGCCAGCAGCTTAAGGACCGACGGAGGCGGCTACACCTTC.

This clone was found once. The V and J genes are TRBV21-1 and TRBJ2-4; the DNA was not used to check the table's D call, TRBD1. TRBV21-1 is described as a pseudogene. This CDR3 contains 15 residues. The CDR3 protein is CASSIQQGRGNIQYF. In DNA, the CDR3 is TGTGCCAGCAGCATACAACAGGGTCGGGGAAACATTCAGTACTTC.

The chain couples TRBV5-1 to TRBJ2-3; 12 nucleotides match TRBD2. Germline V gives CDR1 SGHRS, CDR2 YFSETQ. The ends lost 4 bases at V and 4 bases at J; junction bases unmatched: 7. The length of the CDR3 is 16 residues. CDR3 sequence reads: CASSDSSGRVPDTQYF. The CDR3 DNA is TGCGCCAGCAGCGACTCTAGCGGGAGGGTCCCAGATACGCAGTATTTT.

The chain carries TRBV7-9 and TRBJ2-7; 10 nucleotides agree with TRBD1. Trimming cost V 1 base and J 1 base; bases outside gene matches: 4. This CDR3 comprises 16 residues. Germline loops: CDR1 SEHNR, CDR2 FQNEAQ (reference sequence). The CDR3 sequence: CASSLERTGGSYEQYF. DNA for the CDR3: TGTGCCAGCAGCTTAGAGAGGACAGGGGGGTCCTACGAGCAGTACTTC.

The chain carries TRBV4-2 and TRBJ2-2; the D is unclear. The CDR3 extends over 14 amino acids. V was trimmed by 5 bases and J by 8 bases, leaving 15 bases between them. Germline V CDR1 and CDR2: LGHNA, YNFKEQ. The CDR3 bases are TGTGCCAGCAGCACCGATCAGGCCTTGGGGGAGCTGTTTTTT. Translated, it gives CASSTDQALGELFF.

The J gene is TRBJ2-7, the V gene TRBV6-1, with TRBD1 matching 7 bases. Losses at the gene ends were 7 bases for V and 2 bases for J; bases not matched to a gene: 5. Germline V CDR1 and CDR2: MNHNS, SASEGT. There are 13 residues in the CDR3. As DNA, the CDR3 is TGTGCCAGCATCCCGGGACAGACCTACGAGCAGTACTTC. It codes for CASIPGQTYEQYF.

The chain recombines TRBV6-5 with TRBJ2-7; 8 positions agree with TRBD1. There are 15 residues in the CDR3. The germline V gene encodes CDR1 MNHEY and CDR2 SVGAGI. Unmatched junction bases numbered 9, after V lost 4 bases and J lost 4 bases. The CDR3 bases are TGTGCCAGCAGTTTGGGCGGGCAGGGGGCGTACGAGCAGTACTTC. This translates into CASSLGGQGAYEQYF.

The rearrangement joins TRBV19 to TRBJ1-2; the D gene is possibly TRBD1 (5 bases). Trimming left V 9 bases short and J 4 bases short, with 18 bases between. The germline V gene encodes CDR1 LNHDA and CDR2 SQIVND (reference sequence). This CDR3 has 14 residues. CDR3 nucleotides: TGTGCCAGCACCCAGGGAACCCAGACCTATGGCTACACCTTC. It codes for CASTQGTQTYGYTF.

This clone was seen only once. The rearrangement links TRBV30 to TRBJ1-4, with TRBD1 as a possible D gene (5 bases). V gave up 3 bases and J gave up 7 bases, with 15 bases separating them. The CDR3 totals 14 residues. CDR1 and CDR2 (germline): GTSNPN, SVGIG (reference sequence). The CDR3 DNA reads TGTGCCTGGAGAGGACACTCTTGGGGTGAAAAACTGTTTTTT. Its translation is CAWRGHSWGEKLFF. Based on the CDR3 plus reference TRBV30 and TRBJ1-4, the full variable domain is SQTIHQWPATLVQPVGSPLSLECTVEGTSNPNLYWYRQAAGRGLQLLFYSVGIGQISSEVPQNLSASRPQDRQFILSSKKLLLSDSGFYLCAWRGHSWGEKLFFGSGTQLSVL.

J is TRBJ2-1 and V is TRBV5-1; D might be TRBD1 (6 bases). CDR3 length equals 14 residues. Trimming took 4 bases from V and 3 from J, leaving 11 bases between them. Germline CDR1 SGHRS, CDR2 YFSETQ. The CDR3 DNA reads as TGCGCCAGCAGCCCTAGGACAGACTACAATGAGCAGTTCTTC. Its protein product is CASSPRTDYNEQFF.